Described below is a single T cell receptor (beta chain) sequence and its context. Sequencing was performed with immunoSEQ multiplex PCR; in TCRdb, only in-frame clones are kept and a portion is missing. This repertoire shows 310,000 or so clones, 88% found once; its top ten account for 4%. This sample was included in a study of blood T cell repertoires in COVID-19. Overall study context: The United States, Italy and Spain provided the acute and convalescent COVID-19 samples. Nucleic acid was either cDNA or gDNA, and it came from T cells, B-cell-depleted T cells, or PBMCs.

J lost 4 bases, V lost 6 bases, and 9 bases had no gene match. The CDR3 has 15 residues. Germline V CDR1 and CDR2: SGDLS, YYNGEE. The sequenced sample was peripheral blood. The J gene is TRBJ2-1, the V gene TRBV9, with TRBD1 matching over 8 bases. This sequence was found in a woman in her forties or fifties with active or convalescent COVID-19. CDR3 coding DNA: TGTGCCAGCAACCCGGGGGACAGGTATTACAATGAGCAGTTCTTC. Translating it yields CASNPGDRYYNEQFF.